Following are 28 T cell receptor beta chains from one sample sequenced in a study of spatial heterogeneity in lung cancer. Study observations and caveats: Mutation tallies in tumors tracked expanded intratumoral alpha and beta TCR counts.

TCRdb recomputed calls from the 5' RACE reads with MiXCR, one row per CDR3 protein. Of about 7,800 distinct CDR3 sequences in the sample, approximately 17% are singletons; the top ten hold approximately 12%. Time point reported: sample taken at primary tumor resection. Antigens for these TCRs are unknown. Sample: lung tumor tissue, taken at surgery. The source is a female donor with early-stage non-small cell lung cancer.

V usage is TRBV6-1 and J usage is TRBJ2-7; D is uncertain. Germline V CDR1 and CDR2: MNHNS, SASEGT. The CDR3 runs to 14 residues. The germline V and J ends were trimmed by 0 bases and 6 bases, with 12 bases remaining between them. The DNA for the CDR3 is TGTGCCAGCAGTGAAGCCTTATGGGCTGGCGAGCAGTACTTC. It codes for CASSEALWAGEQYF.

In DNA form, the CDR3 reads TGCGCCAGCAGCTTGGCACAGGGAGCCTATGGCTACACCTTC. Translation gives CASSLAQGAYGYTF. This chain connects TRBV5-1 to TRBJ1-2, with a tentative D call TRBD1 (6 bases). Germline V gene data show CDR1 as SGHRS and CDR2 as YFSETQ. V shed 0 bases and J shed 4 bases, with 10 bases lying between them. This CDR3 is built from 14 residues.

By its share, this clonotype is medium-sized. The chain couples TRBV2 to TRBJ1-2; the match to TRBD1 covers 7 bases. V was clipped by 2 bases and J by 5 bases; unmatched bases: 8. The CDR3 runs to 15 residues. Per the germline V gene, CDR1 is SNHLY and CDR2 is FYNNEI. The CDR3 DNA is TGTGCCAGCAGTGAAAATTTGGGACAGTCTTATGGCTACACCTTC. Residues: CASSENLGQSYGYTF.

The DNA of the CDR3 is TGCGCCAGCAGCCAGGTCTTAGGTGGCTCCCTCAATCAGCCCCAGCATTTT. This gives the protein CASSQVLGGSLNQPQHF. The chain links TRBV4-1 to TRBJ1-5; unclear D gene. Between the trimmed V and J ends, which lost 3 bases and 3 bases, there was a span of 18 bases. This CDR3 has 17 amino acids. Germline CDR1 reads MGHRA; CDR2 reads YSYEKL.

This chain uses TRBV7-9 with TRBJ2-3, with D tentatively TRBD1 or TRBD2 (5 bases each). Germline loops: CDR1 SEHNR, CDR2 FQNEAQ (reference sequence). V lost 5 bases, J lost 0 bases, and 12 bases lay in between. This CDR3 is 15 amino acids long. CDR3 residues: CASSLGTFSTDTQYF. Here the CDR3 DNA reads TGTGCCAGCAGCCTCGGGACGTTTAGCACAGATACGCAGTATTTT.

This clonotype was seen more than once but under ten times. The genes are TRBV19 and TRBJ2-2; perhaps TRBD2 as D (5 bases). Trimming stripped 8 bases from V and 4 bases from J, with 11 bases between. The CDR3 runs 13 residues. Germline lookup yields CDR1 LNHDA and CDR2 SQIVND (reference sequence). The CDR3: CASSLASTGELFF. CDR3 coding DNA: TGTGCCAGTTCTCTAGCCAGCACCGGGGAGCTGTTTTTT.

This clonotype has a handful of counts. V gene TRBV5-1 combines with J gene TRBJ2-3; TRBD1 aligns across 7 bases. CDR1 and CDR2 (germline): SGHRS, YFSETQ. The CDR3 has 15 residues. The ends lost 4 bases at V and 1 base at J; junction bases unmatched: 6. CDR3 protein: CASSPGQQGTDTQYF. The CDR3 DNA sequence: TGCGCCAGCAGCCCGGGACAGCAAGGCACAGATACGCAGTATTTT.

The rearrangement joins TRBV11-3 to TRBJ2-5; possible D gene TRBD1, 6 bases. The V end was cut by 5 bases, the J end by 2 bases, with 12 bases between. CDR1 and CDR2 (germline): SGHNT, YENEEA. The CDR3 has 14 residues. The CDR3 nucleotides read TGTGCCAGCAGCCACAGGACAGAACAAGAGACCCAGTACTTC. Its translation: CASSHRTEQETQYF.

V and J are TRBV5-1 and TRBJ1-1; D not certain. This CDR3 is built from 14 residues. Germline V gene sequence: CDR1 SGHRS, CDR2 YFSETQ. V shed 0 bases and J shed 1 base, with 7 bases lying between them. In DNA, the CDR3 is TGCGCCAGCAGCTTGGCCAGGTGGAACACTGAAGCTTTCTTT. Translation gives CASSLARWNTEAFF.

This clonotype was seen a single time. This chain connects TRBV12-3 or TRBV12-4 to TRBJ2-3, with unresolved D. This CDR3 has 14 residues. The V end was cut by 7 bases, the J end by 0 bases, with 11 bases between. DNA of the CDR3: TGTGCCAGCAACTTGGGCCGAAGCACAGATACGCAGTATTTT. Residues: CASNLGRSTDTQYF.

By sample share, this clonotype is medium-sized (0.01 to 0.1%). This chain joins TRBV30 and TRBJ1-5; D is possibly TRBD1 (5 bases). Trimming took 2 bases from V and 1 from J, leaving 15 bases between them. The CDR3 loop spans 16 amino acids. CDR1 and CDR2 (germline): GTSNPN, SVGIG (reference sequence). CDR3 DNA: TGTGCCTGGAGTCCCCTAGGCGGACAAAGCAATCAGCCCCAGCATTTT. It encodes CAWSPLGGQSNQPQHF.

This clonotype was observed a handful of times. V and J are TRBV19 and TRBJ2-2; D is perhaps TRBD2 (6 bases). The CDR3 length is 16 residues. Germline V gene sequence: CDR1 LNHDA, CDR2 SQIVND (reference sequence). V dropped 6 bases and J dropped 0 bases, with 14 bases sitting between them. The DNA for the CDR3 is TGTGCCAGTAGGAGGGACTTCGTCGCGAACACCGGGGAGCTGTTTTTT. It codes for CASRRDFVANTGELFF.

The chain links TRBV7-2 to TRBJ1-2, with D maybe TRBD1 (6 bases). The CDR3 is 13 amino acids. Germline CDR1 reads SGHTA; CDR2 reads FQGNSA. The V end was cut by 3 bases, the J end by 6 bases, with 11 bases between. The CDR3 nucleotides read TGTGCCAGCAGCTTTTCAGGGGATGATGGCTACACCTTC. Protein: CASSFSGDDGYTF.

This clonotype was counted a few times. J is TRBJ2-5 and V is TRBV5-1; D not resolved. Germline V lookup: CDR1 SGHRS, CDR2 YFSETQ. There are 14 residues in the CDR3. Trimming stripped 2 bases from V and 2 bases from J, with 10 bases between. CDR3: CASSFGSYQETQYF. Here the CDR3 DNA reads TGCGCCAGCAGCTTCGGCAGTTATCAAGAGACCCAGTACTTC.

This clonotype is judged medium-sized. The J gene is TRBJ1-5, the V gene TRBV28, with 8 bases that match TRBD1. V lost 9 bases to trimming and J lost 1 base; unmatched junction nucleotides: 2. The V gene's germline CDR1 is MDHEN and CDR2 SYDVKM. The CDR3 runs to 13 residues. CDR3 sequence reads: CASRQGSNQPQHF. The CDR3 bases are TGTGCCAGTCGACAGGGGAGCAATCAGCCCCAGCATTTT.

This chain joins TRBV29-1 and TRBJ1-2, with D possibly matching TRBD1 (5 bases). Trimming pared 4 bases from V and 8 bases from J, leaving 14 bases between. Germline V gene lookup returns CDR1 SQVTM and CDR2 ANQGSEA. The CDR3 length is 12 residues. The CDR3 region has the DNA TGCAGCGTTGTGTTGCGCAGGGTCGGCTACACCTTC. Translation gives CSVVLRRVGYTF.

This clonotype is medium-sized within its sample. J is TRBJ1-4 and V is TRBV28, with a tentative D call TRBD1 (5 bases). This CDR3 is 14 amino acids long. Germline CDR1 MDHEN, CDR2 SYDVKM. The V gene lost 6 bases and the J gene lost 6 bases, with 14 bases spanning the gap. The CDR3 sequence: CASSFAPGYEKLFF. The CDR3 bases are TGTGCCAGCAGCTTCGCGCCAGGGTATGAAAAACTGTTTTTT. Complete variable domain (other parts from reference TRBV28 and TRBJ1-4): DVKVTQSSRYLVKRTGEKVFLECVQDMDHENMFWYRQDPGLGLRLIYFSYDVKMKEKGDIPEGYSVSREKKERFSLILESASTNQTSMYLCASSFAPGYEKLFFGSGTQLSVL.

This clonotype was counted between two and nine times. V is TRBV19 and J is TRBJ2-2; 9 positions match TRBD1. CDR3 size: 16 residues. V was pared by 2 bases and J by 4 bases, with 5 bases of the junction left unmatched. In germline, CDR1 is LNHDA, CDR2 SQIVND (reference sequence). CDR3 sequence (DNA): TGTGCCAGTAGTATATTGACAGGGGGTAGCACCGGGGAGCTGTTTTTT. It encodes CASSILTGGSTGELFF.

The table lists this clonotype with a few counts. The V gene is TRBV19, the J gene TRBJ2-7; 9 nucleotides match TRBD1. V was clipped by 8 bases and J by 5 bases; unmatched bases: 7. CDR3 length equals 13 residues. Germline V gene data show CDR1 as LNHDA and CDR2 as SQIVND (reference sequence). The DNA of the CDR3 is TGTGCCAGTGCCCGGGACAGGGCGGACGAGCAGTACTTC. It specifies CASARDRADEQYF.

The chain recombines TRBV6-6 with TRBJ2-7; D unclear. Looked up from germline, CDR1 is MNHNY and CDR2 is SVGAGI (reference sequence). This CDR3 contains 16 residues. The V end was cut by 6 bases, the J end by 0 bases, with 18 bases between. Here the CDR3 DNA reads TGTGCCAGCAGATACCCGGTAGGGCCGGACTCCTACGAGCAGTACTTC. It is translated as CASRYPVGPDSYEQYF.

The chain uses TRBV7-2 and TRBJ2-3; 7 bases are a match to TRBD2. The CDR3 contains 12 residues. Germline V gene sequence: CDR1 SGHTA, CDR2 FQGNSA. V lost 4 bases to trimming and J lost 8 bases; unmatched junction nucleotides: 3. The CDR3 region is CASSWGEGTQYF. The CDR3 nucleotides are TGTGCCAGCAGCTGGGGGGAGGGTACGCAGTATTTT.

This chain links TRBV10-2 with TRBJ1-1; D may be TRBD1 (5 bases). This CDR3 contains 15 residues. The V gene's germline CDR1 is WSHSY and CDR2 SAAADI. V dropped 2 bases and J dropped 0 bases, with 10 bases sitting between them. The CDR3 sequence: CASSEGYRMNTEAFF. In DNA, the CDR3 is TGCGCCAGCAGTGAGGGGTACAGGATGAACACTGAAGCTTTCTTT.

The chain links TRBV27 to TRBJ2-2; D not certain. CDR3 length equals 13 residues. V lost 4 bases to trimming and J lost 6 bases, with 9 bases between them. CDR1 is MNHEY, CDR2 SMNVEV, per germline (reference sequence). CDR3 in amino acids: CASSSHRAGELFF. The CDR3 DNA reads TGTGCCAGCAGTTCCCATAGGGCCGGGGAGCTGTTTTTT.

There are a few counts of this clonotype. The V and J genes are TRBV6-5 and TRBJ2-1; possible D gene TRBD2, 6 bases. The V and J ends lost 6 bases and 9 bases respectively, with 18 bases between them. Germline CDR1 and CDR2: MNHEY and SVGAGI. This CDR3 is 14 amino acids long. In DNA, the CDR3 is TGTGCCAGCAGCGGGGACTTTAGAGTAGGTGAGCAGTTCTTC. Residues: CASSGDFRVGEQFF.

In its sample, this clonotype was seen a few times. This chain joins TRBV5-1 and TRBJ2-2; D unresolved. V was cut by 6 bases and J by 3 bases, with 9 bases left in between. The CDR3 runs to 13 residues. Per germline, CDR1 SGHRS and CDR2 YFSETQ. The CDR3 DNA reads as TGCGCCAGCACCCCCGCGGACACCGGGGAGCTGTTTTTT. Translating it yields CASTPADTGELFF.

The CDR3 region is CASSPPHRAGDTQYF. The CDR3 DNA reads as TGTGCCAGCTCACCACCACACAGGGCGGGTGATACGCAGTATTTT. The J gene is TRBJ2-3, the V gene TRBV18, with a possible D match to TRBD1 (6 bases). In germline, CDR1 is KGHSH, CDR2 LQKENI. CDR3 length: 15 residues. V was pared by 0 bases and J by 6 bases, with 13 bases between.

In its sample, this clonotype ranks as medium-sized. The chain couples TRBV28 to TRBJ2-7; 9 bases map to TRBD1. Germline-derived CDR1 and CDR2 are MDHEN and SYDVKM. The CDR3 loop spans 14 amino acids. V gave up 5 bases and J gave up 5 bases; unmatched junction bases: 7. In DNA form, the CDR3 reads TGTGCCAGCAGTCTGACAGGGGGTGCCCACGAGCAGTACTTC. Its translation is CASSLTGGAHEQYF.

The genes are TRBV11-2 and TRBJ2-1; unclear D gene. This CDR3 is built from 12 residues. Germline CDR1 is SGHAT and CDR2 is FQNNGV. V was pared by 4 bases and J by 5 bases, with 6 bases between. The CDR3 here is CASSSGHNEQFF. In DNA, the CDR3 is TGTGCCAGCAGCTCAGGTCACAATGAGCAGTTCTTC. The variable domain in full, with the rest retrieved from reference TRBV11-2 and TRBJ2-1, is EAGVAQSPRYKIIEKRQSVAFWCNPISGHATLYWYQQILGQGPKLLIQFQNNGVVDDSQLPKDRFSAERLKGVDSTLKIQPAKLEDSAVYLCASSSGHNEQFFGPGTRLTVL.